This T cell receptor (beta chain) was recorded in a study of chemoradiotherapy in HPV16-positive cancers. Sequencing used immunoSEQ multiplex PCR; TCRdb keeps in-frame clones, though not all of them. The table lists some 5,600 clones, approximately 82% of them singletons. Germline CDR1 reads ENHRY; CDR2 reads SYGVKD. Trimming removed 8 bases at V and 0 bases at J, with 7 bases between. The length of the CDR3 is 12 residues. The sequenced sample was tumor tissue, obtained from a patient who underwent chemoradiotherapy. This TCR was sampled from a human donor with HPV-associated anogenital cancer. The chain links TRBV10-3 to TRBJ1-1; D is unresolved. CDR3 amino acids: CAIAKMNTEAFF. The CDR3 nucleotides read TGTGCCATCGCCAAAATGAACACTGAAGCTTTCTTT.